This entry concerns a single T cell receptor beta chain. What it binds is not known. Germline V lookup: CDR1 MDHEN, CDR2 SYDVKM. The junction had 11 bases not matched to a gene; V was cut back by 5 bases and J by 4 bases. The CDR3 length is 19 residues. Libraries were prepared by immunoSEQ multiplex PCR; TCRdb keeps only in-frame clonotypes and omits some of them. The sample lists roughly 2,300,000 clones, about 90% occurring once. The data stem from a study of shared clonotypes between healthy human individuals. Study-wide points: Shared clonotypes across all four donors exceeded non-shared ones in generation probability. With few donors, the genetic and exposure-history diversity represented was limited.

This clonotype was sampled from a man aged 18 to 35 in good health. Some clones in this sample may be carry-over from other donors' samples. The V gene is TRBV28, the J gene TRBJ2-2; 15 nucleotides align to TRBD2. Sequenced: naive CD4+ T cells from PBMCs. The subset here: CD45RA+ positively selected. CDR3 sequence (DNA): TGTGCCAGCAGTCCGTACCGGACTAGCGGGAGGGCCCTCACCGGGGAGCTGTTTTTT. Protein sequence: CASSPYRTSGRALTGELFF. The full variable domain, in which reference TRBV28 and TRBJ2-2 provide the parts outside the CDR3, is DVKVTQSSRYLVKRTGEKVFLECVQDMDHENMFWYRQDPGLGLRLIYFSYDVKMKEKGDIPEGYSVSREKKERFSLILESASTNQTSMYLCASSPYRTSGRALTGELFFGEGSRLTVL.